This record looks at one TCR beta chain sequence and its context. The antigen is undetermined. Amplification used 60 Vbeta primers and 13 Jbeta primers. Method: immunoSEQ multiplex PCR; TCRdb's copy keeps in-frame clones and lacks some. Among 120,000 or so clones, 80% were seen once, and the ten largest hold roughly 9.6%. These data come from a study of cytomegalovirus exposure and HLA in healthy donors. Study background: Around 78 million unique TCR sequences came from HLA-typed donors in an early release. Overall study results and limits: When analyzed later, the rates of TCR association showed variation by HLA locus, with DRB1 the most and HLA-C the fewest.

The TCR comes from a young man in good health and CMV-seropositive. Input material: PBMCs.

The CDR3 here is CASRPSEASSFTGELFF. The CDR3 DNA reads TGCGCCAGCAGGCCGTCTGAGGCCAGTAGTTTTACCGGGGAGCTGTTTTTT. This sequence joins TRBV5-1 and TRBJ2-2; D ambiguous. The CDR3 length is 17 residues. Trimming took 5 bases from V and 5 from J, leaving 22 bases between them. From germline, CDR1 is SGHRS and CDR2 YFSETQ. The entire variable domain, with the rest obtained from reference TRBV5-1 and TRBJ2-2, is as follows: KAGVTQTPRYLIKTRGQQVTLSCSPISGHRSVSWYQQTPGQGLQFLFEYFSETQRNKGNFPGRFSGRQFSNSRSEMNVSTLELGDSALYLCASRPSEASSFTGELFFGEGSRLTVL.